These 14 T cell receptor beta chains came from one sample sequenced in a study of blood T cell repertoires in COVID-19. The repertoire was sequenced with immunoSEQ multiplex PCR; TCRdb's copy has only in-frame clones and lacks some. The sample includes more than 400,000 clones, roughly 87% of them seen just once. Sample: PBMCs or T cells enriched from blood (not recorded which). The receptors derive from a man in his late teens or twenties who had recovered from COVID-19.

This clone was seen just once. V and J are TRBV19 and TRBJ2-2, with 8 bases fitting TRBD1. The CDR3 length is 13 residues. Unmatched junction bases numbered 4, after V lost 7 bases and J lost 6 bases. Germline values: CDR1 LNHDA, CDR2 SQIVND (reference sequence). The CDR3 reads CASIPQGAGELFF. CDR3 nucleotide sequence: TGTGCCAGTATTCCACAGGGGGCCGGGGAGCTGTTTTTT.

The rearrangement joins TRBV2 to TRBJ1-5; 10 nucleotides agree with TRBD1. CDR1 is SNHLY and CDR2 is FYNNEI in the germline V gene. This CDR3 has 16 amino acids. V shed 4 bases and J 3 bases; nucleotides not matched to a gene: 6. The CDR3 protein is CASSGTGTGANQPQHF. The DNA for the CDR3 is TGTGCCAGCAGTGGGACCGGGACAGGGGCCAATCAGCCCCAGCATTTT.

V gene TRBV4-1 combines with J gene TRBJ1-4, with D possibly matching TRBD1 (5 bases). Per the germline V gene, CDR1 is MGHRA and CDR2 is YSYEKL. V lost 4 bases and J lost 7, with 16 bases in between. The CDR3 sequence is 15 residues long. The CDR3 nucleotides read TGCGCCAGCAGCCTCACACTTTCCGGGGGTGAAAAACTGTTTTTT. This encodes CASSLTLSGGEKLFF.

This chain links TRBV5-5 with TRBJ1-2; maybe TRBD1 (5 bases). The CDR3 totals 15 residues. Trimming shortened V by 2 bases and J by 6 bases, and 17 bases separated the two germline ends. Germline CDR1 and CDR2: SGHKS and YYEKEE (reference sequence). DNA for the CDR3: TGTGCCAGCAGCTTCGACCGGGGGGGACGCGATGGCTACACCTTC. Amino acid sequence: CASSFDRGGRDGYTF.

V usage is TRBV2 and J usage is TRBJ1-5; no clear D gene. This CDR3 spans 16 amino acids. CDR1 is SNHLY, CDR2 FYNNEI, per germline. The V and J ends lost 6 bases and 0 bases respectively, with 15 bases between them. The CDR3 coding sequence is TGTGCCAGCAGGAGCCTGAGACGGGATAGCAATCAGCCCCAGCATTTT. Encoded protein: CASRSLRRDSNQPQHF.

Note on this clone: Distinct nucleotide sequences in the sample also encode this CDR3. The CDR3 DNA sequence: TGTGCCAGCAGTGGATCGACAGGGCCCTACGAGCAGTACTTC. Translation: CASSGSTGPYEQYF. V usage is TRBV2 and J usage is TRBJ2-7, with TRBD1 matching 7 bases. CDR1 is SNHLY and CDR2 is FYNNEI in the germline V gene. The CDR3 runs to 14 residues. The V gene end was trimmed by 4 bases and the J gene end by 2 bases; junction bases not matched to a gene: 5.

This clone occurred a few times. The genes are TRBV6-2 or TRBV6-3 and TRBJ2-1; 7 positions match TRBD1. J gave up 5 bases and V 2 bases, and 12 bases lay outside the gene matches. This CDR3 region has 17 residues. Germline CDR1 and CDR2: MNHEY and SVGEGT. The CDR3 DNA is TGTGCCAGCAGTTACCCCCCCCGACAGGGAGCCAACAATGAGCAGTTCTTC. Its protein is CASSYPPRQGANNEQFF.

The table lists this clone with a few counts. J is TRBJ2-3 and V is TRBV10-3; 13 bases agree with TRBD2. The CDR3 is 15 amino acids. Per germline, CDR1 ENHRY and CDR2 SYGVKD. The V and J ends lost 5 bases and 4 bases, in that order; junction bases with no gene match: 3. The CDR3: CAISTSGGAADTQYF. The DNA for the CDR3 is TGTGCCATCAGTACTAGCGGGGGGGCGGCAGATACGCAGTATTTT.

The V gene is TRBV5-1, the J gene TRBJ2-3; D call uncertain. Germline CDR1 SGHRS, CDR2 YFSETQ. V was clipped by 5 bases and J by 0 bases, with 10 bases between them. The CDR3 spans 14 residues. The CDR3 loop reads CASSISRSTDTQYF. The CDR3 bases are TGCGCCAGCAGTATCTCGCGGAGCACAGATACGCAGTATTTT.

The V and J genes are TRBV28 and TRBJ1-1; 9 bases match TRBD1. Losses at the gene ends were 6 bases for V and 4 bases for J; bases not matched to a gene: 6. This CDR3 is 14 amino acids long. From germline, CDR1 is MDHEN and CDR2 SYDVKM. Written as DNA, the CDR3 is TGTGCCAGCAGGTGGGACAGGGTGGGCACTGAAGCTTTCTTT. This gives the protein CASRWDRVGTEAFF. The full variable domain, rest sourced from reference TRBV28 and TRBJ1-1, is DVKVTQSSRYLVKRTGEKVFLECVQDMDHENMFWYRQDPGLGLRLIYFSYDVKMKEKGDIPEGYSVSREKKERFSLILESASTNQTSMYLCASRWDRVGTEAFFGQGTRLTVV.

This clone has a single count. The gene calls are TRBV3-1 (or the pseudogene TRBV3-2) and TRBJ2-5; 11 bases are a match to TRBD2. The ends lost 0 bases at V and 3 bases at J; junction bases unmatched: 0. The CDR3 consists of 15 residues. CDR1 is LGHDT and CDR2 is YNNKEL in the germline V gene (reference sequence). The CDR3 loop reads CASSQELAGEETQYF. The CDR3 DNA reads as TGTGCCAGCAGCCAAGAACTAGCGGGAGAAGAGACCCAGTACTTC.

This rearrangement joins TRBV7-2 to TRBJ1-1; TRBD1 matches at 9 bases. The V gene's germline CDR1 is SGHTA and CDR2 FQGNSA. This CDR3 is 16 amino acids long. The V gene end was trimmed by 5 bases and the J gene end by 0 bases; junction bases not matched to a gene: 7. CDR3 nucleotides: TGTGCCAGCAGCCCGGACAGGGGAAACATGAACACTGAAGCTTTCTTT. Encoded protein: CASSPDRGNMNTEAFF.

This chain connects TRBV19 to TRBJ2-2; 10 positions agree with TRBD2. The junction had 4 bases not matched to a gene; V was cut back by 6 bases and J by 6 bases. The CDR3 consists of 14 residues. CDR1 and CDR2 from the germline V gene are LNHDA and SQIVND (reference sequence). CDR3 sequence reads: CASSPLAGAGELFF. The DNA for the CDR3 is TGTGCCAGTAGCCCTCTAGCGGGAGCCGGGGAGCTGTTTTTT. Full variable domain (remainder filled in from reference TRBV19 and TRBJ2-2): DGGITQSPKYLFRKEGQNVTLSCEQNLNHDAMYWYRQDPGQGLRLIYYSQIVNDFQKGDIAEGYSVSREKKESFPLTVTSAQKNPTAFYLCASSPLAGAGELFFGEGSRLTVL.

V usage is TRBV30 and J usage is TRBJ1-2, with a possible D match to TRBD1 (6 bases). Trimming shortened V by 2 bases and J by 2 bases, and 15 bases separated the two germline ends. The CDR3 runs to 15 residues. Germline V gene data show CDR1 as GTSNPN and CDR2 as SVGIG (reference sequence). The DNA of the CDR3 is TGTGCCTGGAGTCAACCTCTCAGGGGCAACTATGGCTACACCTTC. This translates into CAWSQPLRGNYGYTF.